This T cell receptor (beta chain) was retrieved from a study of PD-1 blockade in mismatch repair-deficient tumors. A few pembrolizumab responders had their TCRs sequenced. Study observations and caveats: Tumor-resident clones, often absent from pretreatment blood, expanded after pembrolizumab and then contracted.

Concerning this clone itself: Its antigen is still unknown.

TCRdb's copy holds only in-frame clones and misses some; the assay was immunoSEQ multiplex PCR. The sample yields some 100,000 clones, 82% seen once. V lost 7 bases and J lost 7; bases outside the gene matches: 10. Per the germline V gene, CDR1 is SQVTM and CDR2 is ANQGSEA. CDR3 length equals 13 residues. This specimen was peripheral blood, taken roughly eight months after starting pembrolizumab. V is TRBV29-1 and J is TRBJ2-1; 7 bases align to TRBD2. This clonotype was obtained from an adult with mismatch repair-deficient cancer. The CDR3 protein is CSAWTRLGNEQFF. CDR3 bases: TGCAGCGCCTGGACTAGATTGGGAAATGAGCAGTTCTTC.